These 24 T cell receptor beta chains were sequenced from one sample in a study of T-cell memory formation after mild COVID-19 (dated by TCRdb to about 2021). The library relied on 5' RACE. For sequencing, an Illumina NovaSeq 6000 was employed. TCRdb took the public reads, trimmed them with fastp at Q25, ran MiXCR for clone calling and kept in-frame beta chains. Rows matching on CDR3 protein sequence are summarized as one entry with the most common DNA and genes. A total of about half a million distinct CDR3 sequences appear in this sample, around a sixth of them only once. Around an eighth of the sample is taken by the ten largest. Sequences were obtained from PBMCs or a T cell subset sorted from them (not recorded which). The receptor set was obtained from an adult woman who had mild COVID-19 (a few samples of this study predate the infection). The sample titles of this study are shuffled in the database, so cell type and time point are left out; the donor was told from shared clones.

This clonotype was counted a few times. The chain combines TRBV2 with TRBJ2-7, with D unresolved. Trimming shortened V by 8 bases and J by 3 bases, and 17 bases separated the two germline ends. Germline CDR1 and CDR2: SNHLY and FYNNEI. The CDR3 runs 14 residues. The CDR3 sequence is CASLSDRMFYEQYF. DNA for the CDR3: TGTGCCAGCCTCAGCGATCGGATGTTCTACGAGCAGTACTTC. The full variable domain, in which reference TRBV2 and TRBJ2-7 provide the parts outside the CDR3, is EPEVTQTPSHQVTQMGQEVILRCVPISNHLYFYWYRQILGQKVEFLVSFYNNEISEKSEIFDDQFSVERPDGSNFTLKIRSTKLEDSAMYFCASLSDRMFYEQYFGPGTRLTVT.

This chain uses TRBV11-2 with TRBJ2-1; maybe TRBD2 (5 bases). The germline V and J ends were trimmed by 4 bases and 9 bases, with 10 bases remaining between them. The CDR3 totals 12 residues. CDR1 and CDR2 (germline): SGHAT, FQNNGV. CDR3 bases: TGTGCCAGCAGCTCACTAGAAGGTGAGCAGTTCTTC. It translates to CASSSLEGEQFF.

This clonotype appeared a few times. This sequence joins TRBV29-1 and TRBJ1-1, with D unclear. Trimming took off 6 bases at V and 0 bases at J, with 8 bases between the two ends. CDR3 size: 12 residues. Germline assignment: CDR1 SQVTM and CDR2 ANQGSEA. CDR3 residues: CSVDGVNTEAFF. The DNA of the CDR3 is TGCAGCGTGGACGGGGTGAACACTGAAGCTTTCTTT.

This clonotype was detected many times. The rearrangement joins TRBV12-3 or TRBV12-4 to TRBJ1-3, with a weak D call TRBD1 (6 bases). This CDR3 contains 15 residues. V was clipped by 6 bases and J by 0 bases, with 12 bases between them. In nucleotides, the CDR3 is TGTGCCAGCAGGACGGACAGTCGCTCTGGAAACACCATATATTTT. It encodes CASRTDSRSGNTIYF.

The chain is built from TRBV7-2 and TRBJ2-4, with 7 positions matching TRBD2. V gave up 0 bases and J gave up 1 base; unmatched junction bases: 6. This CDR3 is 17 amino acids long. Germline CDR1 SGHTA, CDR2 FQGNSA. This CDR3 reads CASSLAYGGGAKNIQYF. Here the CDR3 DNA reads TGTGCCAGCAGCTTAGCTTACGGGGGAGGGGCCAAAAACATTCAGTACTTC. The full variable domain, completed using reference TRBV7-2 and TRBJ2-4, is GAGVSQSPSNKVTEKGKDVELRCDPISGHTALYWYRQSLGQGLEFLIYFQGNSAPDKSGLPSDRFSAERTGGSVSTLTIQRTQQEDSAVYLCASSLAYGGGAKNIQYFGAGTRLSVL.

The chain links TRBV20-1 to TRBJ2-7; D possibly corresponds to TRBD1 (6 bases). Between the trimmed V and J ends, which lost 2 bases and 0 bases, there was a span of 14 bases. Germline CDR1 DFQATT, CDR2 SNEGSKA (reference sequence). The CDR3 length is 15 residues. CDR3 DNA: TGCAGTGCTAGAATCTCAGGGGCCGTCTCCTACGAGCAGTACTTC. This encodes CSARISGAVSYEQYF.

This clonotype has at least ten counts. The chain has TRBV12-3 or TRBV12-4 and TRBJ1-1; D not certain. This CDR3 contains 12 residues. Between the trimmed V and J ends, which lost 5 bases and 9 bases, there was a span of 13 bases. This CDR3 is CASSPDMTQAFF. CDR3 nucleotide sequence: TGTGCCAGCAGTCCAGATATGACGCAAGCTTTCTTT.

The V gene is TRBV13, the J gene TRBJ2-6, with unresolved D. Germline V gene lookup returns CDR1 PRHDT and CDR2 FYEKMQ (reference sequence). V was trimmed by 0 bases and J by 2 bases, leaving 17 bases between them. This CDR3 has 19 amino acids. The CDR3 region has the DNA TGTGCCAGCAGCTTAGGAGGGATTCGGCAGTTGCCTGGGGCCAACGTCCTGACTTTC. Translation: CASSLGGIRQLPGANVLTF. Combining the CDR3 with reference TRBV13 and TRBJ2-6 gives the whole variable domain AAGVIQSPRHLIKEKRETATLKCYPIPRHDTVYWYQQGPGQDPQFLISFYEKMQSDKGSIPDRFSAQQFSDYHSELNMSSLELGDSALYFCASSLGGIRQLPGANVLTFGAGSRLTVL.

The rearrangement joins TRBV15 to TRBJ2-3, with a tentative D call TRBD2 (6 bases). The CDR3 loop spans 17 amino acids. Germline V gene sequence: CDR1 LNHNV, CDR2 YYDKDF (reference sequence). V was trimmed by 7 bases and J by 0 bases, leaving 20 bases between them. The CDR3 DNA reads TGTGCCACCACCCCTTCACCGACCGGGACTAGCACAGATACGCAGTATTTT. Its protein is CATTPSPTGTSTDTQYF.

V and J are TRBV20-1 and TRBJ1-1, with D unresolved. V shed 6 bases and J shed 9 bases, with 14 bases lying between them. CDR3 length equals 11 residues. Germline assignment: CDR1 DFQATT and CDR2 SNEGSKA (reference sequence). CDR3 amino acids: CSAQDLPKAFF. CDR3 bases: TGCAGTGCGCAGGACCTACCAAAAGCTTTCTTT.

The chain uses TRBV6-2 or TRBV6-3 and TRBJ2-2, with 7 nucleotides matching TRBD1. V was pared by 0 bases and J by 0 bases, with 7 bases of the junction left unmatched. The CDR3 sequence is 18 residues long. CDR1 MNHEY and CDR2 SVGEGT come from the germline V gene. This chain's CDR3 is CASSYSIEGAANTGELFF. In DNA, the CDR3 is TGTGCCAGCAGTTACTCGATAGAGGGGGCTGCGAACACCGGGGAGCTGTTTTTT.

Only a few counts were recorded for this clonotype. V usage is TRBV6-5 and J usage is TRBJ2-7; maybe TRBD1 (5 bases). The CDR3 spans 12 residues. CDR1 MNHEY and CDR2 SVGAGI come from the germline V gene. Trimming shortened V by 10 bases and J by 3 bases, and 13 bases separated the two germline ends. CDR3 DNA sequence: TGTGCCACCGGCTTCAGGGACTACGAGCAGTACTTC. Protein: CATGFRDYEQYF.

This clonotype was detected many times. The CDR3 reads CASSPGTGGETQYF. The DNA for the CDR3 is TGTGCCAGCAGCCCCGGGACAGGGGGAGAGACCCAGTACTTC. This chain joins TRBV7-3 and TRBJ2-5; 11 nucleotides agree with TRBD1. This CDR3 region has 14 residues. Trimming at V came to 5 bases and at J to 4 bases, leaving 3 bases not matched to a gene. CDR1 SGHTA and CDR2 FQGTGA come from the germline V gene.

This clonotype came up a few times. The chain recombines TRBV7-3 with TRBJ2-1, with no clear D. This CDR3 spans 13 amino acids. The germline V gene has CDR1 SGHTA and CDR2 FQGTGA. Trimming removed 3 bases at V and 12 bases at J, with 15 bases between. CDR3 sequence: CASSLEGMSGQFF. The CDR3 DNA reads TGTGCCAGCAGCTTGGAAGGAATGAGTGGGCAGTTCTTC. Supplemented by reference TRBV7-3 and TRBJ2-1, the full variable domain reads GAGVSQTPSNKVTEKGKYVELRCDPISGHTALYWYRQSLGQGPEFLIYFQGTGAADDSGLPNDRFFAVRPEGSVSTLKIQRTERGDSAVYLCASSLEGMSGQFFGPGTRLTVL.

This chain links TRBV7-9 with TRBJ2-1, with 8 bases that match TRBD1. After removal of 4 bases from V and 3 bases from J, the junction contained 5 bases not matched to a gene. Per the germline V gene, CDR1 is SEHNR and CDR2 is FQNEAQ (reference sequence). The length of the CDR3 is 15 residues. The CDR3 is CASSSPGGDYNEQFF. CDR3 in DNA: TGTGCCAGCAGCTCCCCAGGGGGCGACTACAATGAGCAGTTCTTC.

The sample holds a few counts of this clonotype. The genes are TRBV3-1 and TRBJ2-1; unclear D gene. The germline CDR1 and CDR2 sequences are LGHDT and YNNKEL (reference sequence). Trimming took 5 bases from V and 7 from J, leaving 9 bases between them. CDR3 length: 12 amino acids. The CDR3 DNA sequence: TGTGCCAGCAGCTCCTTTGTGAATGAGCAGTTCTTC. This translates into CASSSFVNEQFF.

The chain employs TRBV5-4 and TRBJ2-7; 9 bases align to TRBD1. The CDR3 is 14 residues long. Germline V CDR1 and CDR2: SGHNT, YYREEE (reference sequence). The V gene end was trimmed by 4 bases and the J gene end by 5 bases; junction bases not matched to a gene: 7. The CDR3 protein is CASSAPGQGNEQYF. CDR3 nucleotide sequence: TGTGCCAGCAGCGCGCCGGGACAGGGCAACGAGCAGTACTTC.

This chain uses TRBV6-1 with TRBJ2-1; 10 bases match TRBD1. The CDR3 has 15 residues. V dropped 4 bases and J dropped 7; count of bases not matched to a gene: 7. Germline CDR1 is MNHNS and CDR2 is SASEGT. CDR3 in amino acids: CASSADRGLVNEQFF. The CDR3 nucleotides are TGTGCCAGCAGTGCAGACAGGGGGCTAGTAAATGAGCAGTTCTTC.

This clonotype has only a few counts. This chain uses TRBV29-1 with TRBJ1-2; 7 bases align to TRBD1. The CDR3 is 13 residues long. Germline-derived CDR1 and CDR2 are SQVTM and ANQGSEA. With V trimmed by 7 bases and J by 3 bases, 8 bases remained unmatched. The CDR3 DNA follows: TGCAGCGCCAGACAGGGTTCTTACTATGGCTACACCTTC. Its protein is CSARQGSYYGYTF.

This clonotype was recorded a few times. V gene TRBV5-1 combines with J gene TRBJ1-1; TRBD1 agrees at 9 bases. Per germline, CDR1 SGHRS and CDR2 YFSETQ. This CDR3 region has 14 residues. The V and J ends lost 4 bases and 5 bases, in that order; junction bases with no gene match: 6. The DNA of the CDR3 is TGCGCCAGCAGCATCTCCGGGACAGGGACTGAAGCTTTCTTT. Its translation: CASSISGTGTEAFF.

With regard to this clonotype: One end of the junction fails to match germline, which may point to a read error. The CDR3 nucleotides read TGTGCCAGCAGGTTAGGGAGACTAGCGGGGGTCTACAATGAGCAGTTCTTC. It encodes CASRLGRLAGVYNEQFF. The rearrangement joins TRBV7-9 to TRBJ2-1, with 12 bases lining up with TRBD2. CDR1 is SEHNR and CDR2 is FQNEAQ in the germline V gene (reference sequence). CDR3 length equals 17 residues. The variable domain in full, completed from reference TRBV7-9 and TRBJ2-1, reads DTGVSQNPRHKITKRGQNVTFRCDPISEHNRLYWYRQTLGQGPEFLTYFQNEAQLEKSRLLSDRFSAERPKGSFSTLEIQRTEQGDSAMYLCASRLGRLAGVYNEQFFGPGTRLTVL.

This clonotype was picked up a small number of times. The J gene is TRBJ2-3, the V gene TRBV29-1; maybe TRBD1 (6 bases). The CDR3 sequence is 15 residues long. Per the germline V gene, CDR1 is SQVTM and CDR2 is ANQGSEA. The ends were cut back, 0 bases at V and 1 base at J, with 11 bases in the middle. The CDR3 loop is CSVEDPAGGTDTQYF. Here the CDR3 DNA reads TGCAGCGTTGAAGATCCCGCAGGGGGCACAGATACGCAGTATTTT.

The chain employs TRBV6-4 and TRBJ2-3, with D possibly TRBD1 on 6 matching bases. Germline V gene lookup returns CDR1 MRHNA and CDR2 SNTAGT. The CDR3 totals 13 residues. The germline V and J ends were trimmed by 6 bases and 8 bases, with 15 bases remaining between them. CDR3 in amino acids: CASSATGWGTQYF. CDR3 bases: TGTGCCAGCAGCGCTACAGGGTGGGGTACGCAGTATTTT.

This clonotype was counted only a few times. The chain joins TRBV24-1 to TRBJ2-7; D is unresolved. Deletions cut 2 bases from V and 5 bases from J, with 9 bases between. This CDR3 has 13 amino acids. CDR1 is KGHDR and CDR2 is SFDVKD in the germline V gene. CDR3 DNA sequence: TGTGCCACCAGTGATTGGGATCGAAACGAGCAGTACTTC. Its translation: CATSDWDRNEQYF.